The 23 T cell receptor beta chains listed next were all sequenced from one sample in a study of shared clonotypes between healthy human individuals. TCRdb's table, derived via immunoSEQ multiplex PCR, lists solely in-frame clones and lacks some. The sample lists some 470,000 clones; 76% were seen once. Sequences were obtained from PBMCs. The origin of the receptors is a woman in her 40s in good health. Some clones in this sample may be carry-over from other donors' samples.

This clone turned up a few times. This chain uses TRBV7-9 with TRBJ1-1, with 7 nucleotides matching TRBD1. Looked up from germline, CDR1 is SEHNR and CDR2 is FQNEAQ (reference sequence). This CDR3 is 14 amino acids long. The CDR3 DNA reads as TGTGCTTCGAACAGGGGAGGTGTGGGCACTGAAGCTTTCTTT. This codes for CASNRGGVGTEAFF.

With regard to this clone: The conserved closing phenylalanine or tryptophan is absent in this CDR3, likely reflecting a read error. The rearrangement links TRBV5-4 to TRBJ1-1; 8 nucleotides align to TRBD1. Trimming removed 4 bases from V and 3 bases from J; junction bases left unmatched: 11. The CDR3 is 16 amino acids. CDR1 and CDR2 from the germline V gene are SGHNT and YYREEE (reference sequence). This chain's CDR3 is CASSPWTGIADTEAFS. The CDR3 DNA reads TGTGCCAGCAGCCCGTGGACAGGGATTGCGGACACTGAAGCTTTCTCT.

The rearrangement links TRBV9 to TRBJ1-4, with 9 bases identical to TRBD1. V was pared by 3 bases and J by 7 bases, with 10 bases of the junction left unmatched. From germline, CDR1 is SGDLS and CDR2 YYNGEE. This CDR3 has 16 amino acids. The chain's CDR3 is CASSAQAGTGIEKLFF. The CDR3 DNA follows: TGTGCCAGCAGCGCACAAGCCGGGACAGGGATTGAAAAACTGTTTTTT.

This clone has more than one count but fewer than ten. The chain joins TRBV15 to TRBJ2-1; TRBD2 might be the D (7 bases). CDR3 length: 15 amino acids. CDR1 and CDR2 (germline): LNHNV, YYDKDF (reference sequence). V was trimmed by 1 base and J by 3 bases, leaving 10 bases between them. The CDR3 coding sequence is TGTGCCACCAGCAGAGGGGAGGGGGGCTACAATGAGCAGTTCTTC. Translation: CATSRGEGGYNEQFF.

This rearrangement joins TRBV28 to TRBJ1-4; D gene ambiguous. The V and J ends lost 7 bases and 5 bases respectively, with 17 bases between them. In germline, CDR1 is MDHEN, CDR2 SYDVKM. This CDR3 has 15 amino acids. Here the CDR3 reads CASKTPAGRNEKLFF. For the CDR3, the DNA is TGTGCCAGCAAAACCCCCGCCGGGCGAAATGAAAAACTGTTTTTT.

This chain uses TRBV10-2 with TRBJ2-1; D call uncertain. Between the trimmed V and J ends, which lost 2 bases and 3 bases, there was a span of 11 bases. This CDR3 has 15 amino acids. The germline gives CDR1 WSHSY, CDR2 SAAADI. This CDR3 is CASSELFSSYNEQFF. CDR3 DNA: TGCGCCAGCAGTGAGCTATTTAGCAGCTACAATGAGCAGTTCTTC.

The rearrangement joins TRBV7-8 to TRBJ1-1; 7 bases are shared with TRBD1. The V gene end was trimmed by 5 bases and the J gene end by 1 base; junction bases not matched to a gene: 13. Germline V gives CDR1 SGHVS, CDR2 FQNEAQ. The length of the CDR3 is 17 residues. This CDR3 reads CASSRTLGQDTNTEAFF. CDR3 DNA: TGTGCCAGCAGCCGGACCCTCGGACAGGACACGAACACTGAAGCTTTCTTT.

A single count supports this clone. The chain is built from TRBV2 and TRBJ1-1; TRBD1 might be the D (6 bases). This CDR3 spans 14 amino acids. Germline assignment: CDR1 SNHLY and CDR2 FYNNEI. V lost 1 base and J 5 bases, leaving 11 bases between the germline ends. This CDR3 reads CASSEVGARTEAFF. CDR3 bases: TGTGCCAGCAGTGAAGTGGGGGCGAGAACTGAAGCTTTCTTT.

This clone was counted at least ten times. The chain uses TRBV19 and TRBJ1-1; D is unclear. CDR3 length: 14 amino acids. Deletions cut 3 bases from V and 4 bases from J, with 12 bases between. Germline V gene lookup returns CDR1 LNHDA and CDR2 SQIVND (reference sequence). CDR3 DNA: TGTGCCAGTAGTATCCAGGCTGCGAGCACTGAAGCTTTCTTT. It specifies CASSIQAASTEAFF. The full variable domain, with the rest looked up from reference TRBV19 and TRBJ1-1, is DGGITQSPKYLFRKEGQNVTLSCEQNLNHDAMYWYRQDPGQGLRLIYYSQIVNDFQKGDIAEGYSVSREKKESFPLTVTSAQKNPTAFYLCASSIQAASTEAFFGQGTRLTVV.

This clone was picked up one time. V gene TRBV5-8 combines with J gene TRBJ2-3; 14 nucleotides line up with TRBD2. V shed 4 bases and J 5 bases; nucleotides not matched to a gene: 6. The CDR3 runs to 16 residues. The germline CDR1 and CDR2 sequences are SGHTS and YDEGEE. Written as DNA, the CDR3 is TGTGCCAGCAGCGAGGGACTAGCGGGAGTTAGAGATACGCAGTATTTT. Translating it yields CASSEGLAGVRDTQYF.

The chain recombines TRBV27 with TRBJ1-1; possible D gene TRBD1, 5 bases. The germline gives CDR1 MNHEY, CDR2 SMNVEV (reference sequence). V lost 4 bases and J lost 2, with 17 bases in between. CDR3 length: 16 residues. This CDR3 is CASSSPYTGLNTEAFF. Written as DNA, the CDR3 is TGTGCCAGCAGTTCACCTTATACAGGTCTTAACACTGAAGCTTTCTTT.

With respect to this clone: The sample holds other DNA sequences that translate to the same CDR3. The chain links TRBV11-2 to TRBJ2-1; a weak D match, TRBD2 (5 bases). The CDR3 sequence is 13 residues long. Trimming removed 1 base from V and 6 bases from J, with 7 bases in between. Germline values: CDR1 SGHAT, CDR2 FQNNGV. The CDR3 here is CASSLGLANEQFF. The DNA of the CDR3 is TGTGCCAGCAGCTTAGGTCTAGCCAATGAGCAGTTCTTC. The full variable domain, completed using reference TRBV11-2 and TRBJ2-1, is EAGVAQSPRYKIIEKRQSVAFWCNPISGHATLYWYQQILGQGPKLLIQFQNNGVVDDSQLPKDRFSAERLKGVDSTLKIQPAKLEDSAVYLCASSLGLANEQFFGPGTRLTVL.

The CDR3 sequence is CASSSRTSGSTGELFF. CDR3 coding DNA: TGTGCCAGCAGCTCCAGGACTAGCGGATCCACCGGGGAGCTGTTTTTT. The V and J genes are TRBV7-3 and TRBJ2-2; 10 bases map to TRBD2. With 4 bases clipped from V and 4 bases from J, the junction kept 6 bases outside the gene matches. This CDR3 is 16 amino acids long. Germline V gives CDR1 SGHTA, CDR2 FQGTGA. Full variable domain (remainder filled in from reference TRBV7-3 and TRBJ2-2): GAGVSQTPSNKVTEKGKYVELRCDPISGHTALYWYRQSLGQGPEFLIYFQGTGAADDSGLPNDRFFAVRPEGSVSTLKIQRTERGDSAVYLCASSSRTSGSTGELFFGEGSRLTVL.

This chain connects TRBV19 to TRBJ2-2; no reliable D call. Germline values: CDR1 LNHDA, CDR2 SQIVND (reference sequence). This CDR3 is 11 amino acids long. Trimming removed 4 bases from V and 7 bases from J, with 4 bases in between. The CDR3 loop reads CASSNFGELFF. In DNA form, the CDR3 reads TGTGCCAGTAGTAACTTCGGGGAGCTGTTTTTT.

To note about this clone: It may be a read error: a sequence one base away is much more abundant. J is TRBJ1-1 and V is TRBV4-3; D is uncertain. The ends were cut back, 2 bases at V and 4 bases at J, with 11 bases in the middle. The CDR3 runs 14 residues. Germline values: CDR1 LGHNA, CDR2 YSLEER. In nucleotides, the CDR3 is TGCGCCAGCAGCCAACGTACGTCGGGCACTGAAGCTTTCTTT. It codes for CASSQRTSGTEAFF.

This clone was seen many times. Other DNA sequences from this sample encode an identical CDR3 as well. The chain is built from TRBV4-2 and TRBJ1-2, with TRBD1 matching 9 bases. The CDR3 runs to 16 residues. Per germline, CDR1 LGHNA and CDR2 YNFKEQ. V shed 0 bases, J shed 5 bases, and the junction held 7 bases outside the gene matches. CDR3 loop: CASSQDFGDRDYGYTF. CDR3 DNA: TGTGCCAGCAGCCAAGACTTTGGGGACAGGGATTATGGCTACACCTTC.

This chain links TRBV7-3 with TRBJ2-2; a possible D gene is TRBD2 (6 bases). V dropped 5 bases and J dropped 2 bases, with 9 bases sitting between them. CDR1 and CDR2 from the germline V gene are SGHTA and FQGTGA. This CDR3 has 14 amino acids. CDR3 protein: CASSTGLNTGELFF. CDR3 bases: TGTGCCAGCAGCACCGGACTAAACACCGGGGAGCTGTTTTTT. Full variable domain (rest looked up from reference TRBV7-3 and TRBJ2-2): GAGVSQTPSNKVTEKGKYVELRCDPISGHTALYWYRQSLGQGPEFLIYFQGTGAADDSGLPNDRFFAVRPEGSVSTLKIQRTERGDSAVYLCASSTGLNTGELFFGEGSRLTVL.

V gene TRBV7-2 combines with J gene TRBJ2-3; 7 nucleotides align to TRBD2. CDR3 size: 12 residues. Germline CDR1 and CDR2: SGHTA and FQGNSA. V dropped 5 bases and J dropped 4; count of bases not matched to a gene: 0. CDR3 DNA: TGTGCCAGCAGCGGGGGGGCAGATACGCAGTATTTT. Its translation is CASSGGADTQYF.

The table lists this clone with a few counts. This sequence joins TRBV7-6 and TRBJ2-5, with D perhaps matching TRBD2 (6 bases). The CDR3 consists of 14 residues. Germline CDR1 reads SGHVS; CDR2 reads FNYEAQ. The ends were cut back, 4 bases at V and 7 bases at J, with 16 bases in the middle. CDR3 nucleotides: TGTGCCAGCAGCTCAGCAGTGTGGCGGGGGACCCAGTACTTC. This codes for CASSSAVWRGTQYF.

V gene TRBV28 combines with J gene TRBJ2-2; D gene unclear. Per the germline V gene, CDR1 is MDHEN and CDR2 is SYDVKM. Deletions cut 2 bases from V and 1 base from J, with 8 bases between. The CDR3 runs 15 residues. The CDR3 reads CASSLVGMNTGELFF. CDR3 sequence (DNA): TGTGCCAGCAGTTTAGTAGGGATGAACACCGGGGAGCTGTTTTTT.

This clone was found once. This chain connects TRBV6-4 to TRBJ2-3; no reliable D call. The V end was cut by 0 bases, the J end by 4 bases, with 8 bases between. The CDR3 spans 14 residues. The germline V gene encodes CDR1 MRHNA and CDR2 SNTAGT. The CDR3 bases are TGTGCCAGCAGTGACTCCCTAGTCTCAGATACGCAGTATTTT. Translating it yields CASSDSLVSDTQYF.

This clone has ten or more counts. This sample also contains other DNA sequences that code for the same CDR3. V gene TRBV10-3 combines with J gene TRBJ2-1, with D possibly called TRBD1 or TRBD2 (5 bases each). This CDR3 spans 15 amino acids. The V end was cut by 3 bases, the J end by 5 bases, with 14 bases between. The germline gives CDR1 ENHRY, CDR2 SYGVKD. The CDR3 protein is CAISDLGESNNEQFF. The DNA of the CDR3 is TGTGCCATCAGTGACCTGGGGGAGTCTAACAATGAGCAGTTCTTC.

The chain employs TRBV5-5 and TRBJ1-5; D not resolved. The length of the CDR3 is 15 residues. Germline CDR1 SGHKS, CDR2 YYEKEE (reference sequence). Trimming removed 2 bases at V and 5 bases at J, with 14 bases between. CDR3 in amino acids: CASSFTSGADQPQHF. CDR3 in DNA: TGTGCCAGCAGCTTCACGTCTGGAGCCGATCAGCCCCAGCATTTT. The whole variable domain, filled in from reference TRBV5-5 and TRBJ1-5, reads DAGVTQSPTHLIKTRGQQVTLRCSPISGHKSVSWYQQVLGQGPQFIFQYYEKEERGRGNFPDRFSARQFPNYSSELNVNALLLGDSALYLCASSFTSGADQPQHFGDGTRLSIL.